This T cell receptor beta chain was sequenced in a study of T cell responses to AZD1222 COVID-19 vaccine. Study-wide context: Second-dose schedules of about 4 or about 12 weeks were combined.

Repertoires were generated with immunoSEQ multiplex PCR, while TCRdb's copy carries only in-frame clones and drops some. Here the sample spans about 110,000 clones, around 88% being singletons. Study-level results: Reportedly, close to half of spike-specific TCRs are directed against unmutated variant regions.

From germline, CDR1 is MNHEY and CDR2 SVGEGT. V shed 1 base and J shed 5 bases, with 11 bases lying between them. This CDR3 contains 14 residues. As regards this clone: Its antigen is undetermined.

The sample here was peripheral blood, taken on day 0 of AZD1222 vaccination. The clonotype was recovered from an adult in good health. The rearrangement uses TRBV6-2 or TRBV6-3 and TRBJ1-1; perhaps TRBD1 as D (6 bases). The CDR3 coding sequence is TGTGCCAGCAGTTACTTACAGGGAGGTACTGAAGCTTTCTTT. Encoded protein: CASSYLQGGTEAFF.